These 10 T cell receptor beta chains were sequenced from one sample in a study of blood T cells in healthy people across ages. Using a J-beta primer mix together with a sample-barcoded 5' primer, a second PCR was run for roughly 7 to 11 cycles. Via MiXCR, TCRdb re-called the 5' RACE reads, giving one row per CDR3 protein. The repertoire consists of more than 700,000 distinct CDR3 sequences, with about 53% occurring once and the leading ten covering roughly two fifths. The sample consisted of blood. These receptors originate from an elderly man in good health.

This clonotype was counted ten times or more. This chain connects TRBV6-1 to TRBJ1-4; 8 nucleotides match TRBD1. This CDR3 contains 14 residues. Germline CDR1 and CDR2: MNHNS and SASEGT. Germline trimming cut 6 bases from V and 7 bases from J; bases unmatched to any gene: 7. The CDR3 DNA sequence: TGTGCCAGCAGACGGGGACAGGAAAGTGAAAAACTGTTTTTT. Protein: CASRRGQESEKLFF.

This chain connects TRBV5-6 to TRBJ2-5; possible D gene TRBD2, 6 bases. With the DNA end fitting TRBJ2-7 better, the J assignment may be wrong. This CDR3 has 12 amino acids. CDR1 SGHDT and CDR2 YYEEEE come from the germline V gene. The CDR3 sequence is CASSWAGNEQYF. The CDR3 nucleotides are TGTGCCAGCAGCTGGGCGGGGAACGAGCAGTACTTC.

This chain uses TRBV27 with TRBJ2-1, with D hard to call. V lost 5 bases to trimming and J lost 5 bases, with 13 bases between them. Germline CDR1 is MNHEY and CDR2 is SMNVEV (reference sequence). This CDR3 comprises 14 residues. CDR3 sequence (DNA): TGTGCCAGCAGTCCAGTGGGCCGCAACAATGAGCAGTTCTTC. The encoded protein is CASSPVGRNNEQFF.

This rearrangement joins TRBV24-1 to TRBJ2-1; TRBD2 might be the D (6 bases). The CDR3 totals 12 residues. Germline V gene sequence: CDR1 KGHDR, CDR2 SFDVKD. V lost 9 bases and J lost 5, with 10 bases in between. CDR3 sequence: CATGAGNNEQFF. CDR3 DNA sequence: TGTGCCACCGGGGCGGGAAACAATGAGCAGTTCTTC.

The chain is built from TRBV6-2 or TRBV6-3 and TRBJ1-2; D perhaps matches TRBD1 (5 bases). The CDR3 loop spans 14 amino acids. V lost 7 bases and J lost 3, with 15 bases in between. CDR1 and CDR2 (germline): MNHEY, SVGEGT. This CDR3 reads CASTRTYVDYGYTF. CDR3 in DNA: TGTGCCAGCACCCGGACATATGTCGACTATGGCTACACCTTC.

The chain is built from TRBV3-1 and TRBJ2-1, with D possibly TRBD1 on 5 matching bases. Trimming cost V 4 bases and J 6 bases, with 13 bases left between them. Germline CDR1 is LGHDT and CDR2 is YNNKEL (reference sequence). This CDR3 region has 14 residues. This CDR3 is CASSRLTAFNEQFF. The CDR3 coding sequence is TGTGCCAGCAGCCGTTTGACAGCATTCAATGAGCAGTTCTTC.

This clonotype was counted a few times. The rearrangement uses TRBV28 and TRBJ2-7; 8 bases are a match to TRBD2. Germline trimming cut 6 bases from V and 4 bases from J; bases unmatched to any gene: 11. CDR1 and CDR2 (germline): MDHEN, SYDVKM. The CDR3 has 15 residues. The CDR3 loop is CASSVPTGLGYEQYF. The CDR3 nucleotides are TGTGCCAGCAGCGTCCCCACGGGACTAGGGTACGAGCAGTACTTC. The full variable domain, rest sourced from reference TRBV28 and TRBJ2-7, is DVKVTQSSRYLVKRTGEKVFLECVQDMDHENMFWYRQDPGLGLRLIYFSYDVKMKEKGDIPEGYSVSREKKERFSLILESASTNQTSMYLCASSVPTGLGYEQYFGPGTRLTVT.

This clonotype was observed a few times. The chain uses TRBV20-1 and TRBJ2-1, with 9 bases aligning to TRBD2. Per germline, CDR1 DFQATT and CDR2 SNEGSKA (reference sequence). V lost 3 bases to trimming and J lost 0 bases; unmatched junction nucleotides: 6. This CDR3 is built from 16 residues. CDR3 DNA: TGCAGTGCTAGGGTTCGTAGCGGGAGCTCCTACAATGAGCAGTTCTTC. Its protein is CSARVRSGSSYNEQFF.

V is TRBV27 and J is TRBJ2-4, with 7 bases identical to TRBD1. The J call may be faulty, since TRBJ2-7 better matches the DNA end. CDR1 and CDR2 (germline): MNHEY, SMNVEV (reference sequence). This CDR3 spans 13 amino acids. CDR3 sequence: CASGSSGGYEQYF. In DNA, the CDR3 is TGTGCCAGCGGCTCTTCAGGGGGTTACGAGCAGTACTTC.

With regard to this clonotype: The junction differs from germline at one of its ends, possibly a read error. The chain uses TRBV9 and TRBJ2-7, with D perhaps matching TRBD2 (5 bases). The J call may be in error: the DNA end matches TRBJ2-5 better. The CDR3 has 13 amino acids. Per germline, CDR1 SGDLS and CDR2 YYNGEE. The CDR3 sequence is CASSVEREETQYF. CDR3 bases: TGCGCCAGCAGCGTAGAGAGGGAAGAGACCCAGTACTTC.